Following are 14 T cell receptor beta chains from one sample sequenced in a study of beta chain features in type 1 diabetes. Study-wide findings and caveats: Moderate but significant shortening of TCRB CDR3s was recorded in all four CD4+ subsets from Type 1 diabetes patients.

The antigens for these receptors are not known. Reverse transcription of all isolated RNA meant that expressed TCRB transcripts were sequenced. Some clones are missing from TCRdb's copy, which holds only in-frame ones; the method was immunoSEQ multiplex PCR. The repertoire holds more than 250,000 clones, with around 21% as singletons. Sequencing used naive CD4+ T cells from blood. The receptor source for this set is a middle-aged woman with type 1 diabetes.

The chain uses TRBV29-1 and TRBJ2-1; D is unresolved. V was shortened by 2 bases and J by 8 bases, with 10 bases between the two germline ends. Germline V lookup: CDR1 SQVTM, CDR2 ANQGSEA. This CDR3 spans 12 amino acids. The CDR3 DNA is TGCAGCGTTGAACCAGACATAGATGAGCAGTTCTTC. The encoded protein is CSVEPDIDEQFF.

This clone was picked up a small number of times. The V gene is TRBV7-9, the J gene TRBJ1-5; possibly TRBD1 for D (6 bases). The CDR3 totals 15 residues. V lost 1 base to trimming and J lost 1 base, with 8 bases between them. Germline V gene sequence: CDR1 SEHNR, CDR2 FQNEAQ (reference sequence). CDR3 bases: TGTGCCAGCAGCTTAGAGGGGGTCAGCAATCAGCCCCAGCATTTT. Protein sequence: CASSLEGVSNQPQHF.

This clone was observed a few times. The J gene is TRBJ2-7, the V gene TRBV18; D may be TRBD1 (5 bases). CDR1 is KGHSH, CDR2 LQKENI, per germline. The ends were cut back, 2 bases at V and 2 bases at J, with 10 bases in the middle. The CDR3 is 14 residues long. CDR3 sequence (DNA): TGTGCCAGCTCACCAGAGACAGCAGCCTACGAGCAGTACTTC. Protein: CASSPETAAYEQYF.

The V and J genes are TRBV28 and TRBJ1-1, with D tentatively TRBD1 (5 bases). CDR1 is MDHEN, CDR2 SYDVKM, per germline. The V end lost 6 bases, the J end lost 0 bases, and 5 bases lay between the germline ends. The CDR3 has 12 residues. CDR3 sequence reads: CASRGVNTEAFF. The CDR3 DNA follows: TGTGCCAGCAGAGGGGTGAACACTGAAGCTTTCTTT.

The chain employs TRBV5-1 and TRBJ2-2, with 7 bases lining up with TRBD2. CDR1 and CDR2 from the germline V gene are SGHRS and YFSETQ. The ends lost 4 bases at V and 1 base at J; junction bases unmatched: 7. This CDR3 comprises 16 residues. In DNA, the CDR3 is TGCGCCAGCAGCCCCTTGGCGGGAGAGAACACCGGGGAGCTGTTTTTT. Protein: CASSPLAGENTGELFF.

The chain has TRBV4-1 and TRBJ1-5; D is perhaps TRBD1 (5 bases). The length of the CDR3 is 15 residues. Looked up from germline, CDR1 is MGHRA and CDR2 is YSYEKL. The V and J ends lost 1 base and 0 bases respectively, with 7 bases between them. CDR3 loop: CASSQAGHSNQPQHF. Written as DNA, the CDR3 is TGCGCCAGCAGCCAAGCAGGGCATAGCAATCAGCCCCAGCATTTT.

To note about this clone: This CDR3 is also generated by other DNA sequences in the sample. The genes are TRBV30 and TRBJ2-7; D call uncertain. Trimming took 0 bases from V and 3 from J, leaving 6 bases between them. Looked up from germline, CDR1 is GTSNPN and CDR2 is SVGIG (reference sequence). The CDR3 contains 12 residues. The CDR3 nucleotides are TGTGCCTGGAGTGTAACCAGCTACGAGCAGTACTTC. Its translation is CAWSVTSYEQYF.

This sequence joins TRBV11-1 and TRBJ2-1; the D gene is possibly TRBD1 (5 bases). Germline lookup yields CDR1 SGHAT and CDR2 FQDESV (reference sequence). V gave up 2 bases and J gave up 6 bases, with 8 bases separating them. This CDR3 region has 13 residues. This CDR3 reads CASSLSGSNEQFF. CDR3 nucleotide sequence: TGTGCCAGCAGCTTATCAGGGTCCAATGAGCAGTTCTTC. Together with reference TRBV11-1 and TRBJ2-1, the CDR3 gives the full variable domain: EAEVAQSPRYKITEKSQAVAFWCDPISGHATLYWYRQILGQGPELLVQFQDESVVDDSQLPKDRFSAERLKGVDSTLKIQPAELGDSAMYLCASSLSGSNEQFFGPGTRLTVL.

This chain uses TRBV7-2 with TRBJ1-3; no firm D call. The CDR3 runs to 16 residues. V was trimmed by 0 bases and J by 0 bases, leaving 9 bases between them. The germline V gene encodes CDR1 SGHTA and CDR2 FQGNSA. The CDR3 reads CASSLAPGPSGNTIYF. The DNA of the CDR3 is TGTGCCAGCAGCTTAGCGCCAGGCCCCTCTGGAAACACCATATATTTT.

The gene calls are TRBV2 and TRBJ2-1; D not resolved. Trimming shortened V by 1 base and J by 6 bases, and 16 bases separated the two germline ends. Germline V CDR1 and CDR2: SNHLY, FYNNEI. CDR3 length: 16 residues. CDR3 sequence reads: CASSEGASVSRNEQFF. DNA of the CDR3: TGTGCCAGCAGTGAAGGGGCGTCGGTCTCACGCAATGAGCAGTTCTTC.

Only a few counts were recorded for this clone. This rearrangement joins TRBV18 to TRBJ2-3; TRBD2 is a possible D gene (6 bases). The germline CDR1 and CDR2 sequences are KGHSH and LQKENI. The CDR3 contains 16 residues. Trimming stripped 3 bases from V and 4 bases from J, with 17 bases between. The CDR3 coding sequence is TGTGCCAGCTCACCTCCGGGACTGGGTGGTGCAGATACGCAGTATTTT. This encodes CASSPPGLGGADTQYF.

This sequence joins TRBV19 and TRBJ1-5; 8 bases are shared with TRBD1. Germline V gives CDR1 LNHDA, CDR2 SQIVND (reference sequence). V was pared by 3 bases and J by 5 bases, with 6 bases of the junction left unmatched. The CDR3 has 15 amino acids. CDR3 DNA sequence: TGTGCCAGTAGTATCGACGGGACAGGTTATCAGCCCCAGCATTTT. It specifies CASSIDGTGYQPQHF.

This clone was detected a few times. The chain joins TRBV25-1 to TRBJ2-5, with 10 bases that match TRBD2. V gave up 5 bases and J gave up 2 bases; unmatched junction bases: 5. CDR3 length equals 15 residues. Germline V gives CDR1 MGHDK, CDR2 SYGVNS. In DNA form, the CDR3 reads TGTGCCAGCAGTCCCTTTAGCGGGGGGCAAGAGACCCAGTACTTC. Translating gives CASSPFSGGQETQYF.

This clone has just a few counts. The CDR3 nucleotides read TGCGCCAGCAGCCAAGGCGGGGGCGAGCAGTACTTC. Residues: CASSQGGGEQYF. The genes are TRBV4-1 and TRBJ2-7, with 7 nucleotides matching TRBD2. The CDR3 loop spans 12 amino acids. The V gene end was trimmed by 1 base and the J gene end by 6 bases; junction bases not matched to a gene: 0. Germline assignment: CDR1 MGHRA and CDR2 YSYEKL.